The rows below give T cell receptor beta chains drawn from one sample of a study of shared clonotypes between healthy human individuals. The data were produced by immunoSEQ multiplex PCR, yet TCRdb's version contains in-frame clones alone and is incomplete. The sample consists of some 580,000 clones, more than 95% of them appearing once. Specimen: naive CD4+ T cells sorted from blood. The origin of the receptors is a young woman in good health. Each CDR3 is given with its conserved first and last residue. Fields, in order: J gene, clone size, D gene, V gene, CDR3 length, CDR3 DNA, CDR3 protein. The D gene is left open where the match is weak. The size entry is marked missing in some rows and otherwise reads once, few, many or a size class.

TRBJ2-3 . TRBD2 TRBV28 12 TGTGCCAGCAGGGCGGGAGGGGTGACGCAGTATTTT CASRAGGVTQYF
TRBJ1-5 few . TRBV12-2 13 TGTAGTAAACCTCCTTCGGGCAATCAGCCCCAGCATTTT CSKPPSGNQPQHF
TRBJ2-7 . . TRBV21-1 11 TGTGCCAGCACCAGCACCTACGAGCAGTACTTC CASTSTYEQYF
TRBJ2-2 . . TRBV18 17 TGTGCCAGCTCACCCAAGGGACGAGTGGCCGGGGCCGGGGAGCTGTTTTTT CASSPKGRVAGAGELFF
TRBJ1-5 . . TRBV19 15 TGTGCCAGTAGTATCTCTCACGGGGCCCCTCAGCCCCAGCATTTT CASSISHGAPQPQHF
TRBJ1-2 . . TRBV7-2 15 TGTGCCAGCAGCTCTCCAAATACAGGGACGAGAGGCTACACCTTC CASSSPNTGTRGYTF
TRBJ1-2 . . TRBV30 13 TGTGCCTGGAGTGTAGCCAGGGGACGTGGCTACACCTTC CAWSVARGRGYTF
TRBJ1-5 . TRBD1 TRBV10-3 17 TGTGCCATCAGCTCGGGACAGGGAGTAGATAGCAATCAGCCCCAGCATTTT CAISSGQGVDSNQPQHF
TRBJ1-1 . . TRBV19 12 TGTGCCTCGAAGGGGGGGGACACTGAAGCTTTCTTT CASKGGDTEAFF
TRBJ2-1 . . TRBV6-5 16 TGTGCCAGCAGTTCCCCGACTATGGGCTCCTACAATGAGCAGTTCTTC CASSSPTMGSYNEQFF
TRBJ2-7 once . TRBV5-1 14 TGCGCCAGCAGCCCGGAGGGTAGCGCCTACGAGCAGTACTTC CASSPEGSAYEQYF
TRBJ2-7 . TRBD1 TRBV4-1 14 TGCGCCAGCAGCCAGACGGACAGGGAGTACGAGCAGTACTTC CASSQTDREYEQYF
TRBJ1-4 few . TRBV28 11 TGTGCCAGCAAGTTTCGGGAAAAACTGTTTTTT CASKFREKLFF
TRBJ2-3 . . TRBV6-5 14 TGTGCCAGCAGCGAATATCTAGCGTCGGATACGCAGTATTTT CASSEYLASDTQYF
TRBJ2-2 . TRBD2 TRBV28 16 TGTGCCAGCAGTGGTCTAGCGGGAGCCCCCACCGGGGAGCTGTTTTTT CASSGLAGAPTGELFF
TRBJ1-5 . TRBD1 TRBV30 17 TGTGCCTGGAGTGTACAGAGGGGGCAGGGGTTGTCACAGCCCCAGCATTTT CAWSVQRGQGLSQPQHF
TRBJ2-3 . . TRBV27 17 TGTGCCAGCAGTTTATCGGGCGCGGCGGGAAACACAGATACGCAGTATTTT CASSLSGAAGNTDTQYF
TRBJ2-1 . TRBD2 TRBV18 14 TGTGCCAGCTCACCACAGCGGGAGTCGGATGAGCAGTTCTTC CASSPQRESDEQFF
TRBJ2-3 . TRBD2 TRBV19 16 TGTGCCAGTAGTCCAAGTTCTAGCGGTTCCACAGATACGCAGTATTTT CASSPSSSGSTDTQYF
TRBJ2-1 once . TRBV29-1 15 TGCAGCGTTGTGGAGGGTGCTAGCCGTCGCAATGAGCAGTTCTTC CSVVEGASRRNEQFF
TRBJ2-1 . TRBD2 TRBV19 18 TGTGCCAGTAGTATAGAAGGGACGGGACTAGCGGGTTACAATGAGCAGTTCTTC CASSIEGTGLAGYNEQFF
TRBJ1-2 . . TRBV10-2 15 TGCGCCAGCAGTGAGCGGGCTTCACATAACTATGGCTACACCTTC CASSERASHNYGYTF
TRBJ2-5 . TRBD2 TRBV28 17 TGTGCCAGCACTACCGTATTGGCGGGAGGGGTAGGTGAGACCCAGTACTTC CASTTVLAGGVGETQYF
TRBJ2-1 . . TRBV18 19 TGTGCCAGCTCACCACAAGGGGGAGGCAGAACGAATTCTTACAATGAGCAGTTCTTC CASSPQGGGRTNSYNEQFF
TRBJ2-1 once . TRBV28 15 TGTGCCAGCAGGGCTCAGGGGTCCGCTCTCGAGAGACCGTTCTTC CASRAQGSALERPFF
TRBJ1-1 . . TRBV25-1 13 TGTGCCAGCACCCGGGGTAGCGTCACTGAAGCTTTCTTT CASTRGSVTEAFF
TRBJ1-2 . . TRBV10-3 19 TGTGCCATCAGGGAACCCCGGGCACCCGGGACGGGGGAACTAGATGGCTACACCTTC CAIREPRAPGTGELDGYTF
TRBJ2-1 . TRBD2 TRBV28 15 TGTGCCAGCAGTCTCCCCGCGGGAGAGCTCGGTGAGCAGTTCTTC CASSLPAGELGEQFF
TRBJ2-5 . TRBD1 TRBV19 12 TGTGCCAGTGGGGACAGGCCCCGGACCCAGTACTTC CASGDRPRTQYF
TRBJ1-2 few . TRBV28 12 TGTGCCAGCAGCCCCGTTAACTATGGCTACACCTTC CASSPVNYGYTF
TRBJ1-1 . . TRBV28 12 TGTGCCAGCAGTCCGACCTACACTGAAGCTTTCTTT CASSPTYTEAFF
TRBJ2-7 once . TRBV28 10 TGTGCCAGCAGTGGCTACGAGCAGTACTTC CASSGYEQYF
TRBJ2-7 . . TRBV28 14 TGTGCCAGCAGTTTAATTGTTAGCTCCTACGAGCAGTACTTC CASSLIVSSYEQYF
TRBJ2-1 . . TRBV7-2 15 TGTGCCAGCAGCCCTATTGGGCCTAGATACAATGAGCAGTTCTTC CASSPIGPRYNEQFF
TRBJ2-7 . . TRBV12-1 15 TGTGCCAGCAGCCCCCGGGACAGGAGCTCCTACGAGCAGTACTTC CASSPRDRSSYEQYF
TRBJ2-2 once . TRBV7-9 14 TGTGCCAGCAGCTTTGACAGGTACACCGGGGAGCTGTTTTTT CASSFDRYTGELFF
TRBJ2-3 . . TRBV7-9 18 TGTGCCAGCAGCTTGCGATGGAGTTTGGCGGGACCCACAGATACGCAGTATTTT CASSLRWSLAGPTDTQYF
TRBJ1-2 . TRBD1 TRBV19 19 TGTGCCAGTACCCCTTCCTTCACAGGGGCCACAATTACGGGGAGGAGCTACACCTTC CASTPSFTGATITGRSYTF
TRBJ2-1 . . TRBV5-1 15 TGCGCCAGCAGCCCCCCGGACAACTCCTACAATGAGCAGTTCTTC CASSPPDNSYNEQFF